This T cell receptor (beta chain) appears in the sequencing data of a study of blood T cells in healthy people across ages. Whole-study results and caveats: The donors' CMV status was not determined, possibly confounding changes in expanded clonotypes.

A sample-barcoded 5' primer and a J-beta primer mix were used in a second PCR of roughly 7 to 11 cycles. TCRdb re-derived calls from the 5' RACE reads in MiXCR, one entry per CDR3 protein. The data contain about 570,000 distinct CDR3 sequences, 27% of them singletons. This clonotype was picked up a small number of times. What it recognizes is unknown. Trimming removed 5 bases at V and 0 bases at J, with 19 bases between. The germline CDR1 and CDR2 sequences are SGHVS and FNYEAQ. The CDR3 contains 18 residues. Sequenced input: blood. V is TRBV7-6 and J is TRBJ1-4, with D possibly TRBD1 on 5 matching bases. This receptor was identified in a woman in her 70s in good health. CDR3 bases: TGTGCCAGCAGCGAAGGGACCCAGGACGCCCCAACTAATGAAAAACTGTTTTTT. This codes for CASSEGTQDAPTNEKLFF.